This is a list of T cell receptor beta chains from one sample in a study of blood T cell repertoires in COVID-19. The data were produced by immunoSEQ multiplex PCR, yet TCRdb's version contains in-frame clones alone and is incomplete. The table shows approximately 100,000 clones, with 82% occurring only once. Sequences were obtained from peripheral blood. The receptors originated from a man aged 55 to 70 with acute or convalescent COVID-19. Each CDR3 is given with its conserved first and last residue. The D gene is left open where the match is weak. Not every row has a clone size; where given, it reads once, few, many or a size class.

d_call	v_call	j_call	cdr3_length	clone_size	cdr3_nt	cdr3_aa
NA	TRBV19	TRBJ1-4	14	NA	TGTGCCAGTAGTCACCTGAACAGGCCAGAAAAACTGTTTTTT	CASSHLNRPEKLFF
TRBD2	TRBV7-6	TRBJ2-1	15	NA	TGTGCCAGCAGCTTCTCTTCCGGGACTAGCGATGAGCAGTTCTTC	CASSFSSGTSDEQFF
TRBD1	TRBV15	TRBJ1-1	18	NA	TGTGCCACCAGCAGAGAATACTTAGGACAGGGGGGCTCCACTGAAGCTTTCTTT	CATSREYLGQGGSTEAFF
TRBD1	TRBV27	TRBJ2-6	20	NA	TGTGCCAGCAGTTTATCTATCGGTGGGACAGGGTTCTCTGGGGCCAACGTCCTGACTTTC	CASSLSIGGTGFSGANVLTF
NA	TRBV20-1	TRBJ1-2	17	NA	TGCAGTGCAAGTCCGGTCTCCGGGATCGCAGCTAACTATGGCTACACCTTC	CSASPVSGIAANYGYTF
NA	TRBV5-4	TRBJ2-1	15	NA	TGTGCCAGCAGCTTGGGACTTGAGGTCGTCAATGAGCAGTTCTTC	CASSLGLEVVNEQFF
TRBD2	TRBV24-1	TRBJ2-1	16	NA	TGTGCCACCAGTGATTCGGGCGGGGGGTATTACAATGAGCAGTTCTTC	CATSDSGGGYYNEQFF
NA	TRBV27	TRBJ1-5	13	NA	TGTGCCAGCAATATGAGGGGCAATCAGCCCCAGCATTTT	CASNMRGNQPQHF
NA	TRBV3-1/TRBV3-2	TRBJ1-3	14	NA	TGTGCCAGCAGCCAAGTGCAGGGGCTATCCACCATATATTTT	CASSQVQGLSTIYF
TRBD1	TRBV19	TRBJ2-2	13	few	TGTGCCAGTCGGGGACAGGGAGTCGGGGAGCTGTTTTTT	CASRGQGVGELFF
TRBD1	TRBV12-5	TRBJ1-1	15	once	TGTGCTAGTGGCCCGTTGGACAGGGGATGGACTGAAGCTTTCTTT	CASGPLDRGWTEAFF
TRBD1	TRBV9	TRBJ2-4	17	NA	TGTGCCAGCAGCGCAACGGACAGGGACTCCGCCAAAAACATTCAGTACTTC	CASSATDRDSAKNIQYF
TRBD1	TRBV5-8	TRBJ1-6	14	NA	TGTGCCAGCAGCTGGACAGGGCAAGGGACACCCCTCCACTTT	CASSWTGQGTPLHF
TRBD2	TRBV18	TRBJ2-1	15	NA	TGTGCCAGCTCACCACCAGCGGGGGCCTACAATGAGCAGTTCTTC	CASSPPAGAYNEQFF
NA	TRBV28	TRBJ1-6	14	NA	TGTGCCATCCAGGGGCAGGGAAAAAATTCACCCCTCCACTTT	CAIQGQGKNSPLHF
NA	TRBV7-2	TRBJ2-5	12	NA	TGTGCCAGCAGCCCACGGGGGGAGACCCAGTACTTC	CASSPRGETQYF
NA	TRBV5-4	TRBJ2-2	15	NA	TGTGCCAGCAGCTGGAACAGCCAGAACACCGGGGAGCTGTTTTTT	CASSWNSQNTGELFF
NA	TRBV15	TRBJ1-5	13	NA	TGTGCCACCAGCAGAGCTGGAGTTCAGCCCCAGCATTTT	CATSRAGVQPQHF
TRBD2	TRBV11-2	TRBJ2-5	16	NA	TGTGCCAGCAGCTTAAACTCGGGACTAGCGGCTGAGACCCAGTACTTC	CASSLNSGLAAETQYF
NA	TRBV4-3	TRBJ2-7	15	NA	TGCGCCAGCAGCCAAGACCTGGGGGCGCGGAACGAGCAGTACTTC	CASSQDLGARNEQYF
TRBD2	TRBV9	TRBJ2-6	17	NA	TGTGCCAGCAGCGTAGGAAGCGGGAGTATTGGGGCCAACGTCCTGACTTTC	CASSVGSGSIGANVLTF
NA	TRBV3-1/TRBV3-2	TRBJ2-7	14	few	TGTGCCAGCAGCCAGGGCAACCTCTACTACGAGCAGTACTTC	CASSQGNLYYEQYF
NA	TRBV2	TRBJ1-6	14	NA	TGTGCCAGCTTCCTAGGGAGGGGTAATTCACCCCTCCACTTT	CASFLGRGNSPLHF
NA	TRBV5-1	TRBJ2-5	15	NA	TGCGCCAGCAGGGGGCTTGTAGCGGCACAAGAGACCCAGTACTTC	CASRGLVAAQETQYF
NA	TRBV27	TRBJ1-1	16	NA	TGTGCCAGCAGTTTCACCAGGGGCGGAGTGAACACTGAAGCTTTCTTT	CASSFTRGGVNTEAFF
NA	TRBV19	TRBJ1-1	11	NA	TGTGCCAGTACCCGCGGGGTCAAAGCTTTCTTT	CASTRGVKAFF
NA	TRBV18	TRBJ1-5	14	NA	TGTGCCAGCTCACCAGGTGGGGGGTACCAGCCCCAGCATTTT	CASSPGGGYQPQHF
NA	TRBV4-1	TRBJ2-5	17	NA	TGCGCCAGCAGCCAAGATAGTCCTAGCAGGTACCAAGAGACCCAGTACTTC	CASSQDSPSRYQETQYF
NA	TRBV29-1	TRBJ1-1	12	NA	TGCAGTTGCGGGGGGGGGCGGACTGAAGCTTTCTTT	CSCGGGRTEAFF
NA	TRBV12-5	TRBJ2-7	14	NA	TGTGCTAAAAGTCCACCGAGGGCAGTCTACGAGCAGTACTTC	CAKSPPRAVYEQYF